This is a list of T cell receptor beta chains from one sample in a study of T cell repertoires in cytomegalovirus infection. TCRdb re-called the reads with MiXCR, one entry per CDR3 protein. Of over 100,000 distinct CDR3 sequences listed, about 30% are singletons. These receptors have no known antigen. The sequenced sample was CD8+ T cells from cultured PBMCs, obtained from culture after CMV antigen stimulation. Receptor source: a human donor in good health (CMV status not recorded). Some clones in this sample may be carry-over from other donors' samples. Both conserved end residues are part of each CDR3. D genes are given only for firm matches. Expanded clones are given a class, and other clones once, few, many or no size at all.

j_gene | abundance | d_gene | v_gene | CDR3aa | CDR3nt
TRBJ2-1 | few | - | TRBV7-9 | CASSPATSGVRHEQFF | TGTGCCAGCAGCCCTGCCACTAGTGGGGTACGGCATGAGCAGTTCTTC
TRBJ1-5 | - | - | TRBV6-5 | CASSYSGLPGENQPQHF | TGTGCCAGCAGTTACTCTGGGCTTCCTGGGGAAAATCAGCCCCAGCATTTT
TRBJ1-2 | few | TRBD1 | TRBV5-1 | CASSRDRNYGYTF | TGCGCCAGCAGCCGGGACAGGAACTATGGCTACACCTTC
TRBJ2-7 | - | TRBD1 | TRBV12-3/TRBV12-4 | CASSTGGLLYYEQYF | TGTGCCAGCAGTACAGGGGGATTGTTATACTACGAGCAGTACTTC
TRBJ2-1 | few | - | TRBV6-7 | CASSYSRGGLYEQFF | TGTGCCAGCAGTTACTCGAGGGGGGGACTCTATGAGCAGTTCTTC
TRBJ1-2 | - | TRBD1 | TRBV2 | CASSGRDSDPGGYTF | TGTGCCAGCAGTGGGCGGGACAGTGATCCGGGTGGCTACACCTTC
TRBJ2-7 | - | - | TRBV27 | CASSYGNSYEQYF | TGTGCCAGCAGTTATGGTAACTCCTACGAGCAGTACTTC
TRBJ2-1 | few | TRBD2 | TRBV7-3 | CASSLGGSGGYNEQFF | TGTGCCAGCAGCTTAGGGGGTAGCGGGGGGTACAATGAGCAGTTCTTC
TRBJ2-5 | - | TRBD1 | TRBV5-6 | CASSLGDRGEETQYF | TGTGCCAGCAGCTTGGGGGACAGGGGTGAAGAGACCCAGTACTTC
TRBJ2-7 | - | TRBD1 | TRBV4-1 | CASSQEGTGGVYEQYF | TGCGCCAGCAGCCAAGAGGGGACAGGGGGCGTCTACGAGCAGTACTTC
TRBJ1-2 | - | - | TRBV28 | CASRPPGDLRRYTF | TGTGCCAGCAGACCTCCCGGGGACCTAAGGCGCTACACCTTC
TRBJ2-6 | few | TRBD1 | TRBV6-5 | CASSYSGTGNYAGANVLTF | TGTGCCAGCAGTTACTCCGGGACAGGGAACTACGCTGGGGCCAACGTCCTGACTTTC
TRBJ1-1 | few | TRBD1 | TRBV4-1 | CASSSGQGGDTEAFF | TGCGCCAGCAGCTCGGGACAGGGGGGGGACACTGAAGCTTTCTTT
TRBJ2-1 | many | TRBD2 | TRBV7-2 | CASSNPGSGEYNEQFF | TGTGCCAGCAGCAACCCGGGTAGCGGGGAATACAATGAGCAGTTCTTC
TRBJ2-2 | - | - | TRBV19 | CATNGLAGELFF | TGTGCCACCAATGGGTTGGCCGGGGAGCTGTTTTTT
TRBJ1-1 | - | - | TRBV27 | CASSFAEVGTEAFF | TGTGCCAGCAGTTTCGCGGAGGTGGGCACTGAAGCTTTCTTT
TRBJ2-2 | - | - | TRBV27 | CASSFTDPAWGGELFF | TGTGCCAGCAGTTTTACTGACCCGGCCTGGGGCGGGGAGCTGTTTTTT
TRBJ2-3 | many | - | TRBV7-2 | CASSLRPGARTDTQYF | TGTGCCAGCAGCCTAAGACCAGGGGCCCGCACAGATACGCAGTATTTT
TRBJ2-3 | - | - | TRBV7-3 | CASSLTSLASTDTQYF | TGTGCCAGCAGCTTAACGTCCCTTGCTAGCACAGATACGCAGTATTTT
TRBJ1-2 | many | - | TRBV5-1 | CASSLEGYGYTF | TGCGCCAGCAGCTTGGAGGGCTATGGCTACACCTTC
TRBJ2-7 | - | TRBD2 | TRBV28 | CASRLGWAGGPSTYEQYF | TGTGCCAGCAGGCTAGGGTGGGCGGGGGGGCCTTCGACCTACGAGCAGTACTTC
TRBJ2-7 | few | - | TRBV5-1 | CASSLDWGDYEQYF | TGCGCCAGCAGCTTGGACTGGGGGGACTACGAGCAGTACTTC
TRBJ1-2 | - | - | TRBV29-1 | CSVEDRPRLGKNGYTF | TGCAGCGTTGAAGATCGACCGAGGTTGGGAAAAAATGGCTACACCTTC
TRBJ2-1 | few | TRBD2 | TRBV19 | CASSISLAGGIYNEQFF | TGTGCCAGTAGTATATCCCTAGCGGGGGGTATTTACAATGAGCAGTTCTTC
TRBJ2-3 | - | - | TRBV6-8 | CASSYSDSQFADTQYF | TGTGCCAGCAGTTACAGTGACTCTCAGTTCGCAGATACGCAGTATTTT
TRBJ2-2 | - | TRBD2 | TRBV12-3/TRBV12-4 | CASSLGASGGSYTDTGELFF | TGTGCCAGCAGTCTGGGGGCTAGCGGGGGGTCCTACACGGACACCGGGGAGCTGTTTTTT
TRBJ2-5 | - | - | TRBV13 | CASTEGLASQETQYF | TGTGCCAGCACCGAAGGTTTAGCCAGCCAAGAGACCCAGTACTTC
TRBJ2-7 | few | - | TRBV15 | CATSRDRKGLPYEQYF | TGTGCCACCAGCAGAGATCGTAAGGGTCTGCCCTACGAGCAGTACTTC
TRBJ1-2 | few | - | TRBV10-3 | CAISELGFGYGYTF | TGTGCCATCAGTGAATTGGGGTTCGGTTACGGCTACACCTTC
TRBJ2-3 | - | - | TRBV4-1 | CASSPETVPSTDTQYF | TGCGCCAGCAGCCCCGAGACAGTCCCTAGCACAGATACGCAGTATTTT
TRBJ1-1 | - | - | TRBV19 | CASSILLTGPTEAFF | TGTGCCAGTAGTATACTCTTGACAGGACCCACTGAAGCTTTCTTT
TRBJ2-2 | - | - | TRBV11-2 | CASSPDTGVTGELFF | TGTGCCAGCAGCCCGGATACAGGAGTCACCGGGGAGCTGTTTTTT
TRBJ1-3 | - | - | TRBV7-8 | CASSLGWGTGNTIYF | TGTGCCAGCAGCTTAGGGTGGGGGACTGGAAACACCATATATTTT
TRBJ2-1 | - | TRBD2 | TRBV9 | CASSFQGLAGEYNEQFF | TGTGCCAGCAGCTTCCAAGGACTAGCGGGAGAATACAATGAGCAGTTCTTC
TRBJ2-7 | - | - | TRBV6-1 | CASGELTEQYF | TGTGCCAGCGGTGAACTCACGGAGCAGTACTTC
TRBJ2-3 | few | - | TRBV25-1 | CASTIADTQYF | TGTGCCAGCACGATTGCAGATACGCAGTATTTT
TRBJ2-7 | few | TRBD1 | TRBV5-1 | CASSLETGGSEQYF | TGCGCCAGCAGCTTGGAGACAGGGGGCAGTGAGCAGTACTTC
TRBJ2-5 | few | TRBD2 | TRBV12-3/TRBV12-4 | CASSSLAARETQYF | TGTGCCAGCAGTTCCCTAGCGGCGCGCGAGACCCAGTACTTC
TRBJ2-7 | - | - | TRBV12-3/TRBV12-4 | CASSSRGIYEQYF | TGTGCCAGCAGTTCAAGGGGAATCTACGAGCAGTACTTC
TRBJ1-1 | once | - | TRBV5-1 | CASSLAPGNTEAFF | TGCGCCAGCAGCTTGGCCCCAGGCAACACTGAAGCTTTCTTT
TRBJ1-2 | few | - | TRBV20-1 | CSAALTGRDYGYTF | TGCAGTGCTGCCCTGACCGGGCGAGACTATGGCTACACCTTC
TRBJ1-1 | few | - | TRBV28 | CASQRVGMNTEAFF | TGTGCCAGCCAGAGAGTAGGTATGAACACTGAAGCTTTCTTT